The 4 T cell receptor beta chains reported below all come from one sample, sequenced in a study of regulatory T cells in long-lasting Graves disease (dated by TCRdb to about 2021). This specimen's time point label, per the study, means: newly diagnosed GD, antithyroid drugs for less than 3 months. For both TCR sequencing and RNA sequencing, RNA was extracted from PBMCs in TRIzol. Library creation used multiplex PCR. TCRdb records Illumina HiSeq 4000 as the sequencer. CDR3 regions were amplified by Arm-PCR with iRepertoire HTBI primers to construct TCR beta libraries. The public reads were run again by TCRdb, first through fastp at Q25 and then through MiXCR, and only productive beta chains were kept. Each CDR3 protein appears once, grouped with its most common genes and DNA. The sample yields about half a million distinct CDR3 sequences; approximately 12% were counted once. The top ten clones comprise about 8.3% of the sample.

Another study also made use of these data, one on T cells in Graves' hyperthyroidism and ophthalmopathy.

Specimen: peripheral blood mononuclear cells (PBMCs), collected at new diagnosis, from a patient treated with antithyroid drugs. The receptors were gathered from a woman aged 25 to 39 with Graves disease. Donor details come from another sample of the same person, matched by shared clones.

The rearrangement joins TRBV10-1 to TRBJ1-2, with D possibly TRBD1 on 5 matching bases. The CDR3 totals 13 residues. The V and J ends lost 4 bases and 2 bases respectively, with 8 bases between them. Germline V gene data show CDR1 as WNHNN and CDR2 as SYGVQD (reference sequence). Here the CDR3 reads CASSVGRNYGYTF. The CDR3 nucleotides read TGCGCCAGCAGTGTGGGACGGAACTATGGCTACACCTTC.

This clonotype was observed a few times. As DNA, the CDR3 is TGTGCCACCAGTGACCCGACCGATAGCAAGGAGACCCAGTACTTC. It yields the protein CATSDPTDSKETQYF. This rearrangement joins TRBV24-1 to TRBJ2-5; no clear D. Trimming pared 4 bases from V and 5 bases from J, leaving 16 bases between. The CDR3 extends over 15 amino acids. In germline, CDR1 is KGHDR, CDR2 SFDVKD.

This clonotype was detected ten times or more. The chain has TRBV19 and TRBJ1-2, with 8 bases that match TRBD1. V was pared by 3 bases and J by 5 bases, with 11 bases of the junction left unmatched. Germline CDR1 and CDR2: LNHDA and SQIVND (reference sequence). There are 16 residues in the CDR3. The CDR3 nucleotides are TGTGCCAGTAGTATCGGCAGGGGGCTAACCGGGTATGGCTACACCTTC. It encodes CASSIGRGLTGYGYTF.

There are many counts of this clonotype. This chain uses TRBV29-1 with TRBJ2-1; 11 bases fit TRBD2. CDR3 size: 16 residues. Germline assignment: CDR1 SQVTM and CDR2 ANQGSEA. Trimming removed 5 bases from V and 0 bases from J; junction bases left unmatched: 6. CDR3 DNA sequence: TGCAGCGTTAGACTAGCGGGATTCCACTCCTACAATGAGCAGTTCTTC. Translated: CSVRLAGFHSYNEQFF.